This T cell receptor beta chain comes out of a study of molecular identifiers for immune sequencing clone quantification. TCRdb analysed the PCR reads with MiXCR anew, one entry per CDR3 protein. The top ten clones hold about 0.8% of a sample with about half a million distinct CDR3 sequences, roughly a fifth of them seen once. This CDR3 is 14 amino acids long. Comments on this clonotype: The junction departs from germline at one end; a sequencing error may be responsible.

The TCR sequence derives from a human donor in good health. Some libraries in this study had Jurkat cell RNA spiked in. What was sequenced was naive CD8+ T cells from blood, with Jurkat cell RNA spiked in. Noted subset: FACS-sorted CD8+CD4-CCR7+CD45RA+ naive T cells. The rearrangement links TRBV12-3 or TRBV12-4 to TRBJ2-3; D gene ambiguous. Here the CDR3 reads CASSLAGEADTRYF. Written as DNA, the CDR3 is TGTGCCAGCAGTTTAGCTGGGGAAGCAGATACGCGGTATTTT.